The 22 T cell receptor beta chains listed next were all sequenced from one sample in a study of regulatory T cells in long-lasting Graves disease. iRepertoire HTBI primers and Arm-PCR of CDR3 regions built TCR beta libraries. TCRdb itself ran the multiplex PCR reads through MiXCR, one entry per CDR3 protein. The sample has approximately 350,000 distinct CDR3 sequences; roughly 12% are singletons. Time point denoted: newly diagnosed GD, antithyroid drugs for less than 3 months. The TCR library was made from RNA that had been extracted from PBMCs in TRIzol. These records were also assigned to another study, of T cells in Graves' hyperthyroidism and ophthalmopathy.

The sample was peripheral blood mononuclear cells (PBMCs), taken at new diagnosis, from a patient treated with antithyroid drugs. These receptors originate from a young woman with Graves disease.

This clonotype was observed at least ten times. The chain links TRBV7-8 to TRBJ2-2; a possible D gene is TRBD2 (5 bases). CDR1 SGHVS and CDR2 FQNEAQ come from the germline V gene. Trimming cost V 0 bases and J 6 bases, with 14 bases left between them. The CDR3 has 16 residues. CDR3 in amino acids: CASSLATPTRPGELFF. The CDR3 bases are TGTGCCAGCAGCTTAGCAACACCTACTAGACCCGGGGAGCTGTTTTTT.

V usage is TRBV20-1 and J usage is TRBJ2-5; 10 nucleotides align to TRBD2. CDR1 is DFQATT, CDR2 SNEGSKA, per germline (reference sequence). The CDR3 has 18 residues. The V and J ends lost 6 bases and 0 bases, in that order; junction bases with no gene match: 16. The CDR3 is CSAKPGLALTVYQETQYF. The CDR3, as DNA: TGCAGTGCGAAACCGGGACTAGCGCTAACTGTTTACCAAGAGACCCAGTACTTC.

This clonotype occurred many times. CDR3 nucleotide sequence: TGTGCCAGCAGCTCCGGACTAGCGGGCCCATACGAGCTGTTTTTT. Its protein product is CASSSGLAGPYELFF. The chain carries TRBV6-1 and TRBJ2-2, with TRBD2 matching 11 bases. Trimming cost V 6 bases and J 11 bases; bases outside gene matches: 11. The CDR3 consists of 15 residues. Germline values: CDR1 MNHNS, CDR2 SASEGT.

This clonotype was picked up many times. The CDR3 is CASSLGGLANSYNEQFF. CDR3 nucleotide sequence: TGTGCCAGCAGCTTAGGGGGACTAGCGAACTCCTACAATGAGCAGTTCTTC. The rearrangement uses TRBV7-9 and TRBJ2-1; TRBD2 aligns across 10 bases. Germline values: CDR1 SEHNR, CDR2 FQNEAQ (reference sequence). The CDR3 has 17 residues. Trimming at V came to 1 base and at J to 0 bases, leaving 3 bases not matched to a gene.

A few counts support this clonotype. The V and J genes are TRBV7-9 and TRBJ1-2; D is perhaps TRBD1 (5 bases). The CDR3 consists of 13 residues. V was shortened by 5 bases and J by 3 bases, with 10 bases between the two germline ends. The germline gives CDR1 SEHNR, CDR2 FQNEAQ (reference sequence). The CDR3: CASSLDSHYGYTF. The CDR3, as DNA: TGTGCCAGCAGCCTTGACAGCCACTATGGCTACACCTTC.

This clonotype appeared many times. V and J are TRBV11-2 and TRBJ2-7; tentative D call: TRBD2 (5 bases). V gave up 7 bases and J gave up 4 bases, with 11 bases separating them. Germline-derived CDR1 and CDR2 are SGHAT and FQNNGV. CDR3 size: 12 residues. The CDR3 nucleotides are TGTGCCAGCATGTGGACTGGGTACGAGCAGTACTTC. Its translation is CASMWTGYEQYF.

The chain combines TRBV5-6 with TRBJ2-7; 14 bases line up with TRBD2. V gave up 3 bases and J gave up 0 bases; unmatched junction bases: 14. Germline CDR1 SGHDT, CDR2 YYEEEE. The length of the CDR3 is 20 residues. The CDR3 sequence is CASSSRAGTSGRSNSYEQYF. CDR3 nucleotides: TGTGCCAGCAGCTCCCGGGCGGGGACTAGCGGGAGATCAAACTCCTACGAGCAGTACTTC. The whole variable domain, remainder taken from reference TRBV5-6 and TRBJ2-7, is DAGVTQSPTHLIKTRGQQVTLRCSPKSGHDTVSWYQQALGQGPQFIFQYYEEEERQRGNFPDRFSGHQFPNYSSELNVNALLLGDSALYLCASSSRAGTSGRSNSYEQYFGPGTRLTVT.

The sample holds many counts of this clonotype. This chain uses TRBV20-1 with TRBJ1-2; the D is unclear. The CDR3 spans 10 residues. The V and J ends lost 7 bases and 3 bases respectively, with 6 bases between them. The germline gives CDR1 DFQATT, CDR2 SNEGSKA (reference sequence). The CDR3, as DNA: TGCAGTGGATACGACTATGGCTACACCTTC. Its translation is CSGYDYGYTF.

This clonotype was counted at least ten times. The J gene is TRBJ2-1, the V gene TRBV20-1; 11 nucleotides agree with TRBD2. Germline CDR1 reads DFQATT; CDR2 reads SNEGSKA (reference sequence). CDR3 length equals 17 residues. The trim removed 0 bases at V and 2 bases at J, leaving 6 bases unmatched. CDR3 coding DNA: TGCAGTGCTAGAGATCCAGGACTAGCGGGTGCCTACAATGAGCAGTTCTTC. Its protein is CSARDPGLAGAYNEQFF.

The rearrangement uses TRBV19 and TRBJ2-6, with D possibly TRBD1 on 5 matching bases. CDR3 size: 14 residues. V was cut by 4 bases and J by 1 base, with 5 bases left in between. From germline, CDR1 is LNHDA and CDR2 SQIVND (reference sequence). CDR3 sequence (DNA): TGTGCCAGTAGTAGACAGTCTGGGGCCAACGTCCTGACTTTC. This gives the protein CASSRQSGANVLTF.

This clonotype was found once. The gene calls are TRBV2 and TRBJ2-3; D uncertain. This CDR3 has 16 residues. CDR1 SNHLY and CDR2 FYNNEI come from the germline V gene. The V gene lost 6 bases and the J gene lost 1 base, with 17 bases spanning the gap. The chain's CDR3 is CASSPIGLGGTDTQYF. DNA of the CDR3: TGTGCCAGCAGCCCCATTGGGTTGGGTGGCACAGATACGCAGTATTTT.

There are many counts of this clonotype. The CDR3 here is CASSERRQWSNQPQHF. DNA of the CDR3: TGTGCCAGCAGTGAACGTCGGCAGTGGAGCAATCAGCCCCAGCATTTT. This rearrangement joins TRBV6-1 to TRBJ1-5, with unresolved D. The CDR3 runs to 16 residues. Trimming stripped 2 bases from V and 1 base from J, with 12 bases between. Looked up from germline, CDR1 is MNHNS and CDR2 is SASEGT.

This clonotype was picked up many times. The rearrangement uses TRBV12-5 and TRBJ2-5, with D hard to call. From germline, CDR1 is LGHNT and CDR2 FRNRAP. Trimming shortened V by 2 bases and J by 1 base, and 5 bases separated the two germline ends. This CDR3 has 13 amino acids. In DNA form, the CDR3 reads TGTGCTAGTGGTTTGAGTTCCCAAGAGACCCAGTACTTC. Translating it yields CASGLSSQETQYF.

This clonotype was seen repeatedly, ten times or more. CDR3 in DNA: TGTGCCACCAGTGACTACGGGACAGAACTGTTTTTT. Protein sequence: CATSDYGTELFF. The chain carries TRBV24-1 and TRBJ1-4; 7 bases map to TRBD1. The CDR3 has 12 residues. J was trimmed by 12 bases and V by 4 bases; bases with no gene match: 4. Germline V gene data show CDR1 as KGHDR and CDR2 as SFDVKD.

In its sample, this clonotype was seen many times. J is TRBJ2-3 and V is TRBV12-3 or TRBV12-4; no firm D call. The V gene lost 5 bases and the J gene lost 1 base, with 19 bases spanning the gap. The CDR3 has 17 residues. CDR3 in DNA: TGTGCCAGCAGTCTTGATAAGTGGGTAGGGCGCACAGATACGCAGTATTTT. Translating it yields CASSLDKWVGRTDTQYF.

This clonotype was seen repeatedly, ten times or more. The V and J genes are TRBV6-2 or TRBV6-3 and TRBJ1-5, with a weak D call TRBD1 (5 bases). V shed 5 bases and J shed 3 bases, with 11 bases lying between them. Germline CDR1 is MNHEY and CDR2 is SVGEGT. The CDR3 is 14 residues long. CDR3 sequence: CASSPPGANQPQHF. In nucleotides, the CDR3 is TGTGCCAGCAGTCCCCCTGGGGCCAATCAGCCCCAGCATTTT.

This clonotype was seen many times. CDR3 sequence reads: CAIAAVSETQYF. The CDR3 DNA reads as TGTGCCATCGCGGCCGTGTCAGAGACCCAGTACTTC. This sequence joins TRBV10-3 and TRBJ2-5, with no clear D. The CDR3 totals 12 residues. V was pared by 8 bases and J by 4 bases, with 11 bases between. The germline V gene has CDR1 ENHRY and CDR2 SYGVKD.

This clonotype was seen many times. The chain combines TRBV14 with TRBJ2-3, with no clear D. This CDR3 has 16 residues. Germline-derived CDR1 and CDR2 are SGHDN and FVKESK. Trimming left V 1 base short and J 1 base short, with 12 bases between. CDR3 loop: CASSQGRVGGTDTQYF. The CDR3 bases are TGTGCCAGCAGCCAAGGGCGCGTAGGCGGCACAGATACGCAGTATTTT.

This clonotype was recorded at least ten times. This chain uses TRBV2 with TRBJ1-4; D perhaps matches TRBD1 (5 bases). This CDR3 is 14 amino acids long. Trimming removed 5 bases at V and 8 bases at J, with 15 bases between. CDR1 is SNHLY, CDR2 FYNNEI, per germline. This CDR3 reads CASSHDARGEKLFF. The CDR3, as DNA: TGTGCCAGCAGTCACGACGCGCGGGGGGAAAAACTGTTTTTT.

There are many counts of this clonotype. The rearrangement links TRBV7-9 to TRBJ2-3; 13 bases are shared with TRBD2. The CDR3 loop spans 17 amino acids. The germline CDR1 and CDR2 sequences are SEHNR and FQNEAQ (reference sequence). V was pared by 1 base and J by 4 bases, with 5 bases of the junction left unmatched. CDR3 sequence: CASSLGRLAGGPDTQYF. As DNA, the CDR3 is TGTGCCAGCAGCTTAGGCCGACTAGCGGGAGGACCAGATACGCAGTATTTT. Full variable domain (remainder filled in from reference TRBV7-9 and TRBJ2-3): DTGVSQNPRHKITKRGQNVTFRCDPISEHNRLYWYRQTLGQGPEFLTYFQNEAQLEKSRLLSDRFSAERPKGSFSTLEIQRTEQGDSAMYLCASSLGRLAGGPDTQYFGPGTRLTVL.

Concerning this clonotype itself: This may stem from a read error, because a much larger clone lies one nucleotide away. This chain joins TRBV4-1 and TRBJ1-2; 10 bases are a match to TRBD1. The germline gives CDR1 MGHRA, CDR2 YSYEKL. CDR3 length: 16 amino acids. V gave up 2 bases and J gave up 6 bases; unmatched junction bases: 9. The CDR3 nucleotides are TGCGCCAGCAGCCAAAACCCGACAGGGGGCGCAAATGGCTACACCTTC. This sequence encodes CASSQNPTGGANGYTF.

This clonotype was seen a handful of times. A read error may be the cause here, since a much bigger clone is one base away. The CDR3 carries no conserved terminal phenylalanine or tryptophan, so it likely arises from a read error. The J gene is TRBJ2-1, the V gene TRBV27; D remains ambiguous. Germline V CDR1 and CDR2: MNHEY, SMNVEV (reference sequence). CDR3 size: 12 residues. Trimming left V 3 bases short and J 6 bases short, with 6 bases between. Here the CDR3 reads CASSFSGNEQFS. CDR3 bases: TGTGCCAGCAGTTTCTCGGGCAATGAGCAGTTCTCC.